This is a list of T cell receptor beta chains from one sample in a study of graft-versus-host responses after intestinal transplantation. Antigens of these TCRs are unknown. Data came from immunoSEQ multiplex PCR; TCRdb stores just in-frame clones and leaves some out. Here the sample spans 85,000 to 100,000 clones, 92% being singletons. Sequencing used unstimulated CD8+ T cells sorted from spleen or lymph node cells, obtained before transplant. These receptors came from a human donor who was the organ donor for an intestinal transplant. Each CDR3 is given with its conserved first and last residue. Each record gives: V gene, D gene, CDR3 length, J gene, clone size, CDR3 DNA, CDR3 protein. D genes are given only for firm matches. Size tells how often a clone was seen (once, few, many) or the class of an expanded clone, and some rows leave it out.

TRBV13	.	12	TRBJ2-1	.	TGTGCCAGCAGCCCGCGGCTCAATGAGCAGTTCTTC	CASSPRLNEQFF
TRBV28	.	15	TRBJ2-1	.	TGTGCCAGCAGTTTAGGTTGGACAGACTACAATGAGCAGTTCTTC	CASSLGWTDYNEQFF
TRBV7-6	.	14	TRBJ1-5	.	TGTGCCAGCAGCTTAGGGGAGGGGCGTCAGCCCCAGCATTTT	CASSLGEGRQPQHF
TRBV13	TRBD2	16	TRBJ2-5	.	TGTGCCAGCAGCTCTGGACTAGCGGGACGGCCAGAGACCCAGTACTTC	CASSSGLAGRPETQYF
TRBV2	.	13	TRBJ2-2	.	TGTGCCAGCAGTAGGGCAGGGACCGGGGAGCTGTTTTTT	CASSRAGTGELFF
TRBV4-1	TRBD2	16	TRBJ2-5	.	TGCGCCAGCAGCCAAGTCTCGGGGGGGCTCCAAGAGACCCAGTACTTC	CASSQVSGGLQETQYF
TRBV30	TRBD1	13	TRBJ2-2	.	TGTGCCTTGACAGGGGGATACACCGGGGAGCTGTTTTTT	CALTGGYTGELFF
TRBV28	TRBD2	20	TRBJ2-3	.	TGTGCCAGCAGTTGGGGTATGAGGGTAGGACTAGCGGGGACCACAGATACGCAGTATTTT	CASSWGMRVGLAGTTDTQYF
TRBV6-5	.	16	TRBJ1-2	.	TGTGCCAGCAGTTACGCCGACAGTCTATTTAACTATGGCTACACCTTC	CASSYADSLFNYGYTF
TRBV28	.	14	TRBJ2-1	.	TGTGCCAGCAGTATATTTACCACTCCGGATGAGCAGTTCTTC	CASSIFTTPDEQFF
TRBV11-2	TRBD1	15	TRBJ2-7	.	TGTGCCAGCAGCAGGACAGGAGTGCTTTCCTACGAGCAGTACTTC	CASSRTGVLSYEQYF
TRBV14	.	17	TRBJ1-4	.	TGTGCCAGCAGCCAAGAGTGGGGACACTGGACTAATGAAAAACTGTTTTTT	CASSQEWGHWTNEKLFF
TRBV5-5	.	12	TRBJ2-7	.	TGTGCCAGCAGCTTTAACGGGGACGAGCAGTACTTC	CASSFNGDEQYF
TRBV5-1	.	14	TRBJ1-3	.	TGCGCCAGCAGCCTGGACAGCTCGGGAAACACCATATATTTT	CASSLDSSGNTIYF
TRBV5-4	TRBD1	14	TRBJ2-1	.	TGTGCCAGCAGCTACCGGGACAGGGAGGATGAGCAGTTCTTC	CASSYRDREDEQFF
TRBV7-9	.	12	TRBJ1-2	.	TGTGCCAGCAGCTTAGCGAGTGGGGGGTTCACCTTC	CASSLASGGFTF
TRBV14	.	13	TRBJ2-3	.	TGTGCCAGCTCGACGAGTACCGGGGAAACGCAGTATTTT	CASSTSTGETQYF
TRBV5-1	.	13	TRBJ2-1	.	TGCGCCAGCAGCCCCTCCGGGAACAATGAGCAGTTCTTC	CASSPSGNNEQFF
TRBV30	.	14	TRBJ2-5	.	TGTGCCTGGAGGCGACCTTGGGGCGAGGAGACCCAGTACTTC	CAWRRPWGEETQYF
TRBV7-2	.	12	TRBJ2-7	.	TGTGCCAGCAGCTTAGTTCTATCCGAGCAGTACTTC	CASSLVLSEQYF
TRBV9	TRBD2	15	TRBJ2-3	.	TGTGCCAGCGGGGAGCGGGGGGGAATCACAGATACGCAGTATTTT	CASGERGGITDTQYF
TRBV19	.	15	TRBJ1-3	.	TGTGCCAGTAGTAGGGGGAGGTCCCCTGGAAACACCATATATTTT	CASSRGRSPGNTIYF
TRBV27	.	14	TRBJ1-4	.	TGTGCCAGCAGTTTTGGGGCCACCAATGAAAAACTGTTTTTT	CASSFGATNEKLFF
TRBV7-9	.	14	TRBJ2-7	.	TGTGCCAGCTCCAAAGGGGTCTTATCCTACGAGCAGTACTTC	CASSKGVLSYEQYF
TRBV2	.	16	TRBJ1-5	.	TGTGCCAGCAGTGAACCCTGGGAGGGGTCCAATCAGCCCCAGCATTTT	CASSEPWEGSNQPQHF
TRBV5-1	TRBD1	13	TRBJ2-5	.	TGCGCCAGCGATATCGGGACAGGGGTGACCCAGTACTTC	CASDIGTGVTQYF
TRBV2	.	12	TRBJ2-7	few	TGTGCCAGCGGTCAGATCCTTTACGAGCAGTACTTC	CASGQILYEQYF
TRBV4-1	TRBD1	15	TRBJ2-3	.	TGCGCCAGCAGCCAAGGTGTATGGGGACAGGATACGCAGTATTTT	CASSQGVWGQDTQYF
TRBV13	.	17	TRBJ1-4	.	TGTGCCAGCAGCTTAGGCCTATGGAGGGACGGAGATGAAAAACTGTTTTTT	CASSLGLWRDGDEKLFF
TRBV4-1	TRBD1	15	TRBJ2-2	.	TGCGCCAGCAGCCAGAGGGACAGGGACACCGGGGAGCTGTTTTTT	CASSQRDRDTGELFF
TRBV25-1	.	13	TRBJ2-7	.	TGTGCCAGCAATAATCCTTATACCTACGAGCAGTACTTC	CASNNPYTYEQYF
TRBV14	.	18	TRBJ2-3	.	TGTGCCAGCAGCCAATTTTGGAGGGACCAACCTCACACAGATACGCAGTATTTT	CASSQFWRDQPHTDTQYF
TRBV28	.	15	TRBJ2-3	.	TGTGCCAGCAGTTTAGGGGGGACAGCCACAGATACGCAGTATTTT	CASSLGGTATDTQYF
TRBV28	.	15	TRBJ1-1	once	TGTGCCAGCAGTTTATTCGGACAGAGGAACACTGAAGCTTTCTTT	CASSLFGQRNTEAFF
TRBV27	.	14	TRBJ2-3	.	TGTGCCAGCAGTTTTAGTGTTGCGGCAGATACGCAGTATTTT	CASSFSVAADTQYF
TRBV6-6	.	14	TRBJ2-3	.	TGTGCCAGCAGTTACGGGTCGGGGTCAGATACGCAGTATTTT	CASSYGSGSDTQYF
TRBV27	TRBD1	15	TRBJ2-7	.	TGTGCCAGCAGTTTATCTGGGACAGGGCGCTACGAGCAGTACTTC	CASSLSGTGRYEQYF
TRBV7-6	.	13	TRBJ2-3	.	TGTGCCAGCAGCTTAGGCTCGGCAGATACGCAGTATTTT	CASSLGSADTQYF
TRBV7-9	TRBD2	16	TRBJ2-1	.	TGTGCCAGCAGCTTAGAACGGACTAGCGGTTACAATGAGCAGTTCTTC	CASSLERTSGYNEQFF
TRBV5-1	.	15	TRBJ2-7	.	TGCGCCAGCAGCTTGGTGGGGGACAAGTCCTACGAGCAGTACTTC	CASSLVGDKSYEQYF
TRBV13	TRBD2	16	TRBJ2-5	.	TGTGCCAGCAGCCAGAAAAGTGGTACGGGGGGAGAGACCCAGTACTTC	CASSQKSGTGGETQYF
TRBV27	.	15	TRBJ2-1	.	TGTGCCAGCAGCCGCGGGACGGGGTCGTACAATGAGCAGTTCTTC	CASSRGTGSYNEQFF
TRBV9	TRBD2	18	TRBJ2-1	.	TGTGCCAGCAGCGTAGGAGCGGGGGGGATCCTTCTCTACAATGAGCAGTTCTTC	CASSVGAGGILLYNEQFF
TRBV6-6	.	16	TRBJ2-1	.	TGTGCCAGCAGTTACTCGGACTTAACTGCCTACAATGAGCAGTTCTTC	CASSYSDLTAYNEQFF
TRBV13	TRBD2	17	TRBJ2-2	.	TGTGCCAGCAGCTTACTGGGTTTAGCGGGACGCACCGGGGAGCTGTTTTTT	CASSLLGLAGRTGELFF